This T cell receptor beta chain was documented in a study of T-cell memory formation after mild COVID-19. Regarding the study as a whole: Second-wave clones peaking on day 37 lacked confirmed SARS-CoV-2 specificity.

Via MiXCR, TCRdb re-called the 5' RACE reads, giving one row per CDR3 protein. The profile shows hundreds of thousands of distinct CDR3 sequences, less than 20% of them singletons. Germline CDR1 is SNHLY and CDR2 is FYNNEI. V gave up 6 bases and J gave up 1 base; unmatched junction bases: 9. The CDR3 is made up of 16 amino acids. A remark on this clonotype: Antigen unknown.

The clonotype comes from a man younger than 35 who had mild COVID-19 (a few samples of this study predate the infection). Cell type and time point are not known. The source material was PBMCs or a T cell subset sorted from them (not recorded which). The chain is built from TRBV2 and TRBJ2-1; TRBD1 matches at 7 bases. The CDR3 coding sequence is TGTGCCAGCAGGGAGTGGGGGACAGTGTCCTACAATGAGCAGTTCTTC. This codes for CASREWGTVSYNEQFF.